The clone carrying this TCR beta chain was seen only a few times. Its specificity is not known. This CDR3 is 15 amino acids long. Between the trimmed V and J ends, which lost 6 bases and 8 bases, there was a span of 19 bases. Germline V CDR1 and CDR2: MDHEN, SYDVKM. The data stem from a study of cytomegalovirus exposure and HLA in healthy donors. Study information: Among 398 genotyped donors, about 83% fell in the Caucasian-associated ancestry cluster.

Amplification used 60 Vbeta primers and 13 Jbeta primers. TCRdb keeps only in-frame clones here, not all; method: immunoSEQ multiplex PCR. Of some 140,000 clones listed, roughly 77% are singletons. General study findings and limits: Most CMV-associated TCR beta chains appeared HLA-restricted in a later analysis.

This receptor was identified in a man aged 25 to 40 in good health and CMV-seropositive. V is TRBV28 and J is TRBJ1-4; the D gene is possibly TRBD1 (6 bases). Sequencing was performed on PBMCs. The CDR3 bases are TGTGCCAGCAGCCCTCGGGGGGCCCCGGGGGAAAAACTGTTTTTT. This encodes CASSPRGAPGEKLFF.